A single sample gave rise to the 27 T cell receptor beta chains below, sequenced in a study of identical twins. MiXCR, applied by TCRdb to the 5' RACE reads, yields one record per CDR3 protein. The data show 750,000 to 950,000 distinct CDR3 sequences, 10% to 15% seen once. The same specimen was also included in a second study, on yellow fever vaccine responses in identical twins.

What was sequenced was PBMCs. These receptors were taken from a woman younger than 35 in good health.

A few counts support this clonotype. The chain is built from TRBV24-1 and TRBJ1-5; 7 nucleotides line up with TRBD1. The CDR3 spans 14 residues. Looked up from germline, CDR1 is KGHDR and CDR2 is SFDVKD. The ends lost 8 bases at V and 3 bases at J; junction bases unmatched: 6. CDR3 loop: CATMGRGNNQPQHF. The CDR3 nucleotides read TGTGCCACCATGGGCAGGGGGAACAATCAGCCCCAGCATTTT.

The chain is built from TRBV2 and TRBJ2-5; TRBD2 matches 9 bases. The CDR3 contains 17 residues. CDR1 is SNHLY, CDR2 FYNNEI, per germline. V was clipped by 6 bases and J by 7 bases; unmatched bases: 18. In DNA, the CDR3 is TGTGCCAGCAGCCCTCCGCCCAGGCGGGGGGGCTTTGGGACCCAGTACTTC. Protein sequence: CASSPPPRRGGFGTQYF. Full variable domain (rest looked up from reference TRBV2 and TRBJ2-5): EPEVTQTPSHQVTQMGQEVILRCVPISNHLYFYWYRQILGQKVEFLVSFYNNEISEKSEIFDDQFSVERPDGSNFTLKIRSTKLEDSAMYFCASSPPPRRGGFGTQYFGPGTRLLVL.

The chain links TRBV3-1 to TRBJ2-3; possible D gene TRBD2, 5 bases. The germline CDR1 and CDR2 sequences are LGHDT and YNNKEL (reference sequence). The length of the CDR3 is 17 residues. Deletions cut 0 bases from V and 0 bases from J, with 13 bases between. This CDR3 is CASSQDLGGHSTDTQYF. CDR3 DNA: TGTGCCAGCAGCCAAGATCTTGGAGGTCACAGCACAGATACGCAGTATTTT.

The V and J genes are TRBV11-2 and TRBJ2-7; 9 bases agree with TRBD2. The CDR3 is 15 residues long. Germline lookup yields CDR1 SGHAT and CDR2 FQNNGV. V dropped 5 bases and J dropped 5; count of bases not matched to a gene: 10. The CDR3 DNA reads TGTGCCAGCAGCCCCATCGGTAGCGGGAGAGACGAGCAGTACTTC. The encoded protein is CASSPIGSGRDEQYF.

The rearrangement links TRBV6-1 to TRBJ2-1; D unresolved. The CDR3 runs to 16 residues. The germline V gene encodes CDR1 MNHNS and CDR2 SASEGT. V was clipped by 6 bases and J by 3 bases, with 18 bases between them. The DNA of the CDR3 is TGTGCCAGCAGCAAAACCGAGGTACGAAGCTACAATGAGCAGTTCTTC. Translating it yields CASSKTEVRSYNEQFF.

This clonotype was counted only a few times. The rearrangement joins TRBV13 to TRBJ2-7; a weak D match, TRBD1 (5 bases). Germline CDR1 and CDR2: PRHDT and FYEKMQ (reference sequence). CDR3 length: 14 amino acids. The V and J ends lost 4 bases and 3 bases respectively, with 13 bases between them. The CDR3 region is CASSSSDSHYEQYF. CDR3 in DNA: TGTGCCAGCAGCTCCTCAGACAGCCACTACGAGCAGTACTTC.

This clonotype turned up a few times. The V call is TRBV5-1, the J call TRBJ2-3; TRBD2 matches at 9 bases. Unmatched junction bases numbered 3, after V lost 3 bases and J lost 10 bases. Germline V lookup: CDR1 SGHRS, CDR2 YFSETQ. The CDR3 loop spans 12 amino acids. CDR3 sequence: CASSSAGGPQYF. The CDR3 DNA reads TGCGCCAGCAGCTCAGCGGGAGGACCGCAGTATTTT.

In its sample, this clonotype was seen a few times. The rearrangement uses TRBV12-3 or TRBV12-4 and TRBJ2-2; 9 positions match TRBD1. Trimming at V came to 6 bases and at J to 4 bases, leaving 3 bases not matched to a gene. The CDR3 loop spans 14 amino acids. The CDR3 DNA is TGTGCCAGCAGGGGGACAGGGAGCACCGGGGAGCTGTTTTTT. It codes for CASRGTGSTGELFF.

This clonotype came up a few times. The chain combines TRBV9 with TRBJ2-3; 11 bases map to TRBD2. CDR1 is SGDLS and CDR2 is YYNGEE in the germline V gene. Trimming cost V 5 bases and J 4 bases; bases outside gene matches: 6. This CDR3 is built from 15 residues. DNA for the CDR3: TGTGCCAGCAGTATCGTAGCGGGAGGGCCAGATACGCAGTATTTT. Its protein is CASSIVAGGPDTQYF.

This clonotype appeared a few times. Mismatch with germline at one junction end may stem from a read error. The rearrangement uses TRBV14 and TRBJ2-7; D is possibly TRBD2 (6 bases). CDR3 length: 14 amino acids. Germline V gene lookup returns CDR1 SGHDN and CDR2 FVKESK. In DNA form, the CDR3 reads TGCGCCAGCAGCCACTCAGGGAAGCGGGTCGAGCAGTACTTC. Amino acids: CASSHSGKRVEQYF. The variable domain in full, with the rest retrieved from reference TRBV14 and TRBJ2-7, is EAGVTQFPSHSVIEKGQTVTLRCDPISGHDNLYWYRRVMGKEIKFLLHFVKESKQDESGMPNNRFLAERTGGTYSTLKVQPAELEDSGVYFCASSHSGKRVEQYFGPGTRLTVT.

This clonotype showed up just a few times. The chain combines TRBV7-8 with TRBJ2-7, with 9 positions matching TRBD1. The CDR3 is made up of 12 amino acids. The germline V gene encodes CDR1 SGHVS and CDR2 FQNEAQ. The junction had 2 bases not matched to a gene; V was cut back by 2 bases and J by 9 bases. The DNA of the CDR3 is TGTGCCAGCAGCTTATGGGACAGGGCGCAGTACTTC. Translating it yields CASSLWDRAQYF.

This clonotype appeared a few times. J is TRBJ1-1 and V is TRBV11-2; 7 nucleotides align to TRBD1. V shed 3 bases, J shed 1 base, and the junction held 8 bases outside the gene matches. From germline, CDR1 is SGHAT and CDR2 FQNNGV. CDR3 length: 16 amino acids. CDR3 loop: CASSFTGTATNTEAFF. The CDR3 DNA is TGTGCCAGCAGCTTTACCGGGACAGCGACGAACACTGAAGCTTTCTTT.

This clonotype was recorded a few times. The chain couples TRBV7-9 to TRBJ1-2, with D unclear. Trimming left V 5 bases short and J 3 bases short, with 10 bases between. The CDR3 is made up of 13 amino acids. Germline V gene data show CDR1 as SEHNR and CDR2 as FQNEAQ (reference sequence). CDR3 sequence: CASSPRADYGYTF. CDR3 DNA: TGTGCCAGCAGCCCAAGGGCGGACTATGGCTACACCTTC.

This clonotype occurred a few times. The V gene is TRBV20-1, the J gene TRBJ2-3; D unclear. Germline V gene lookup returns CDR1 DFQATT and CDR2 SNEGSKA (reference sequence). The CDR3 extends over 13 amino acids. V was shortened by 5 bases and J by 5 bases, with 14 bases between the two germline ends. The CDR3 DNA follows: TGCAGTGCTGCACGCTCCCCCCAAGATACGCAGTATTTT. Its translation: CSAARSPQDTQYF.

As DNA, the CDR3 is TGCAGTGCTAGTGGGGATCGGGGATTTGTTCGAAGTCAGCCCCAGCATTTT. Its translation is CSASGDRGFVRSQPQHF. The V call is TRBV20-1, the J call TRBJ1-5; D is undetermined. CDR3 length: 17 amino acids. Trimming cost V 3 bases and J 6 bases, with 24 bases left between them. CDR1 and CDR2 from the germline V gene are DFQATT and SNEGSKA (reference sequence).

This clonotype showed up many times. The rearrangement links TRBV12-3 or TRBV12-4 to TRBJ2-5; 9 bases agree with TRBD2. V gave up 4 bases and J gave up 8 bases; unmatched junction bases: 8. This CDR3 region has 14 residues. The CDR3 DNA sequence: TGTGCCAGCAGTTCTACGGGACTAGCTATTACCCAGTACTTC. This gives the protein CASSSTGLAITQYF.

The CDR3 DNA reads TGTGCCAGCAGCTACACCCTCACTACCACGGGAACCTACGAGCAGTACTTC. It yields the protein CASSYTLTTTGTYEQYF. V and J are TRBV7-9 and TRBJ2-7; the D gene is possibly TRBD2 (5 bases). V dropped 4 bases and J dropped 2 bases, with 21 bases sitting between them. Per germline, CDR1 SEHNR and CDR2 FQNEAQ (reference sequence). The CDR3 extends over 17 amino acids.

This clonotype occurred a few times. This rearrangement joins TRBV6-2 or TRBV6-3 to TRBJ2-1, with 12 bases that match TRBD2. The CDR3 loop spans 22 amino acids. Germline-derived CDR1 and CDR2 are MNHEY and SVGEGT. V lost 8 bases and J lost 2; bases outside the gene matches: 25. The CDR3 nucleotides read TGTGCCAGCCTCGGGCGGTATATACGGACTAGCGGGATGTTACGGGCCTACAATGAGCAGTTCTTC. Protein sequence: CASLGRYIRTSGMLRAYNEQFF.

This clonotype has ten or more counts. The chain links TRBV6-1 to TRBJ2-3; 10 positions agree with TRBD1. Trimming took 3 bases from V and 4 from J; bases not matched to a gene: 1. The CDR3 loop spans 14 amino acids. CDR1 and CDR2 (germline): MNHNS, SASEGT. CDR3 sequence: CASSEGTGADTQYF. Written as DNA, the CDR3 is TGTGCCAGCAGTGAGGGGACAGGGGCAGATACGCAGTATTTT.

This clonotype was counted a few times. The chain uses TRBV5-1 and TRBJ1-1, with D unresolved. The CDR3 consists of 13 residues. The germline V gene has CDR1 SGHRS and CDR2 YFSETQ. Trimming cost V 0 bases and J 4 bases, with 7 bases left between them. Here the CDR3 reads CASSLAASTEAFF. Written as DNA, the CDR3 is TGCGCCAGCAGCTTGGCGGCGAGCACTGAAGCTTTCTTT.

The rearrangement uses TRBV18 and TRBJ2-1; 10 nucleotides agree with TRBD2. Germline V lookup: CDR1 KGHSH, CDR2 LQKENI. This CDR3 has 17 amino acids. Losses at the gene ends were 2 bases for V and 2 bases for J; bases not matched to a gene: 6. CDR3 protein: CASSPWASGGPYNEQFF. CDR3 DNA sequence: TGTGCCAGCTCACCATGGGCTAGCGGGGGCCCCTACAATGAGCAGTTCTTC.

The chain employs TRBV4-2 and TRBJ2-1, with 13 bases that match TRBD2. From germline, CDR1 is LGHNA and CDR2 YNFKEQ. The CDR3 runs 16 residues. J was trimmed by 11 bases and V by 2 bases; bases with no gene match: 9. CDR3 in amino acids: CASSQLTPGTSGKQFF. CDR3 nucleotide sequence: TGTGCCAGCAGCCAATTGACCCCCGGGACTAGCGGGAAGCAGTTCTTC.

The CDR3 loop reads CSVVAGVEQFF. The CDR3 nucleotides are TGCAGCGTTGTGGCCGGGGTTGAGCAGTTCTTC. This chain links TRBV29-1 with TRBJ2-1; D is perhaps TRBD2 (5 bases). This CDR3 region has 11 residues. The V end was cut by 4 bases, the J end by 9 bases, with 10 bases between. Germline V gene data show CDR1 as SQVTM and CDR2 as ANQGSEA.

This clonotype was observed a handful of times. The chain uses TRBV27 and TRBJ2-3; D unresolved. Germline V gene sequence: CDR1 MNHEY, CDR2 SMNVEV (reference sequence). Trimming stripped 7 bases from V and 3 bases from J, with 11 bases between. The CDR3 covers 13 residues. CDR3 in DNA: TGTGCCAGCACCTGGAGTCTTACAGATACGCAGTATTTT. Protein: CASTWSLTDTQYF.

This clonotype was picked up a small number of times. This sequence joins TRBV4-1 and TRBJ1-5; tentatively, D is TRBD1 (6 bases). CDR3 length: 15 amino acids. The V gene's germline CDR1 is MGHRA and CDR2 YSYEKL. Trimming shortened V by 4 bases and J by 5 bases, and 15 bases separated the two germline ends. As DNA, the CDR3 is TGCGCCAGCAGCCCGAGACGGACAGATCATCAGCCCCAGCATTTT. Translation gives CASSPRRTDHQPQHF.

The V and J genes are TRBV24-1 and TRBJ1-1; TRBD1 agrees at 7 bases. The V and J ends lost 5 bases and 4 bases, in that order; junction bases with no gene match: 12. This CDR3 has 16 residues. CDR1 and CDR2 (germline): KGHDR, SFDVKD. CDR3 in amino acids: CATSGPSGRGGTEAFF. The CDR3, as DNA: TGTGCCACCAGTGGCCCCTCGGGCAGGGGGGGCACTGAAGCTTTCTTT.

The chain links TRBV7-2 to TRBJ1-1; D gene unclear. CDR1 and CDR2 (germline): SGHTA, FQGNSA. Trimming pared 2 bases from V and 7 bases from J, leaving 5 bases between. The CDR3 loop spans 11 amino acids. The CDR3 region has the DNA TGTGCCAGCAGCTTAAGCGTTGAAGCTTTCTTT. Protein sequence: CASSLSVEAFF.